This TCR beta chain was obtained from a study of blood T cell repertoires in COVID-19. Overall study context: Whether acute or convalescent, the COVID-19 samples came from the United States, Italy and Spain. Sources were T cells, B-cell-depleted T cells, or PBMCs; the material itself was cDNA or gDNA.

Original processing notes: Reference gene primers were amplified, and this amplification served to estimate nucleated cell counts. The protocol was immunoSEQ multiplex PCR, while the TCRdb copy is restricted to in-frame clones and leaves out a portion. D and trimming were read from the DNA, whereas the V and J calls and clone size are those reported in that table. The sample lists around 26,000 clones, approximately 86% occurring once. CDR3 length: 15 residues. CDR1 and CDR2 (germline): LNHDA, SQIVND (reference sequence). The V end lost 6 bases, the J end lost 2 bases, and 13 bases lay between the germline ends. This clone occurred once.

V usage is TRBV19 and J usage is TRBJ1-4; no clear D gene. The receptor's source is a human donor in a cohort sampled during active COVID-19. Sequenced sample: peripheral blood. The CDR3 region is CASSPPGLTNEKLFF. The CDR3 region has the DNA TGTGCCAGTAGCCCACCCGGGTTGACTAATGAAAAACTGTTTTTT. The full variable domain, its missing parts supplied by reference TRBV19 and TRBJ1-4, is DGGITQSPKYLFRKEGQNVTLSCEQNLNHDAMYWYRQDPGQGLRLIYYSQIVNDFQKGDIAEGYSVSREKKESFPLTVTSAQKNPTAFYLCASSPPGLTNEKLFFGSGTQLSVL.